This TCR beta chain emerged from a study of cytomegalovirus exposure and HLA in healthy donors. On this clone itself: Its target is unknown.

The CDR3 loop spans 11 amino acids. CDR1 and CDR2 from the germline V gene are LNHDA and SQIVND (reference sequence). V lost 4 bases and J lost 6, with 7 bases in between. Study-wide results and caveats: Owing to their indistinguishability, certain V segments, notably TRBV6-2 and TRBV6-3, were excluded. Using the classifier, cytomegalovirus status was reportedly diagnosed with high specificity and sensitivity.

The study ran its PCR with 60 Vbeta and 13 Jbeta primers. The table came from immunoSEQ multiplex PCR; TCRdb's copy has only in-frame clones and leaves some out. This sample carries a few hundred thousand clones, roughly 70% of them seen once, and the ten largest clones take around 2%. Sequencing was done on a sample of PBMCs. The source is a female donor in good health and CMV-seronegative. The chain carries TRBV19 and TRBJ2-7; D gene unclear. As DNA, the CDR3 is TGTGCCAGTAGTAAGGCAGGCGAGCAGTACTTC. This gives the protein CASSKAGEQYF.